This TCR beta chain came from a study of cytomegalovirus exposure and HLA in healthy donors. Remarks on this clone: Its antigen is still unknown.

Regarding the study as a whole: TRBV6-2, TRBV6-3 and some other V segments were excluded as indistinguishable. Donors belonging to an Asian-associated ancestry cluster reportedly showed fewer N-insertions in productive TCRs than the approximately 700-donor mean, according to what a later analysis found.

V was trimmed by 7 bases and J by 0 bases, leaving 15 bases between them. Germline CDR1 reads MNHEY; CDR2 reads SVGAGI. The CDR3 loop spans 16 amino acids. Primers: 60 Vbeta forward and 13 Jbeta reverse. Using immunoSEQ multiplex PCR, the repertoire was profiled, and TCRdb retains in-frame clones only, with some absent. The sample has roughly 51,000 clones. The sequencing sample was made of PBMCs. The origin of this receptor is a woman aged 50 to 65 in good health and CMV-seropositive. The chain links TRBV6-5 to TRBJ2-2; D is unresolved. CDR3 in DNA: TGTGCCAGCAATTATTTTGCAGCGACGAACACCGGGGAGCTGTTTTTT. Its protein product is CASNYFAATNTGELFF.